This T cell receptor (beta chain) derives from a study of cytomegalovirus exposure and HLA in healthy donors. A word on this clone: Its antigen is as yet unknown.

V trimming: 0 bases; J trimming: 7 bases; junction bases outside the gene matches: 9. Germline V lookup: CDR1 LNHNV, CDR2 YYDKDF (reference sequence). CDR3 length: 15 residues. Vbeta (60) and Jbeta (13) primers were used in the PCR. Measured with immunoSEQ multiplex PCR; TCRdb has only the in-frame clones, and not every one. The table records over 70,000 clones, 80% of them present only once. Whole-study findings and limits: Per a later analysis, HLA-associated TCR beta chains showed more clonal expansion than other, equally common TCR beta chains. The records held CMV serostatus as the only immune exposure information.

The chain couples TRBV15 to TRBJ2-7; 7 nucleotides match TRBD1. The sample comprised PBMCs. This TCR was recovered from a man between 50 and 59 years old in good health and CMV-seropositive. CDR3 coding DNA: TGTGCCACCAGCAGAGATCAGGGGGTCGTAGGGGAGCAGTACTTC. It specifies CATSRDQGVVGEQYF.